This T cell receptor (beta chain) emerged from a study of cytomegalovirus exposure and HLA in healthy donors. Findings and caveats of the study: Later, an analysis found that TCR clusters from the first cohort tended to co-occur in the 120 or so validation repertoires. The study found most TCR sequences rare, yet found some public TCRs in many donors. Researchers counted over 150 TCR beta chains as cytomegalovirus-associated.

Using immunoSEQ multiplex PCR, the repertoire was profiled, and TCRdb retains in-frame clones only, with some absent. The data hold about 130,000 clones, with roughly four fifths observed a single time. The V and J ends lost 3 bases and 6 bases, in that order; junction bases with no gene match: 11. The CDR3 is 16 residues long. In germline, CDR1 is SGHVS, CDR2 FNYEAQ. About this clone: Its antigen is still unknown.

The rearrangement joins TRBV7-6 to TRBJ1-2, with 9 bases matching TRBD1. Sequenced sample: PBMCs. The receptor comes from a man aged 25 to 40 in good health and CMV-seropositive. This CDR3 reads CASSLVTGQGYNGYTF. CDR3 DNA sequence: TGTGCCAGCAGCTTGGTCACGGGACAGGGTTATAATGGCTACACCTTC.